Sequencing of this T cell receptor beta chain was carried out in a study of cytomegalovirus exposure and HLA in healthy donors. Germline V lookup: CDR1 SGHDT, CDR2 YYEEEE. V dropped 0 bases and J dropped 0 bases, with 6 bases sitting between them. The length of the CDR3 is 14 residues. Method: immunoSEQ multiplex PCR; TCRdb's copy keeps in-frame clones and lacks some. The sample contains some 310,000 clones, 88% of which appear only once. Sequenced: PBMCs. The sequence derives from a man aged 25-45 years in good health and CMV-seronegative. The chain recombines TRBV5-6 with TRBJ2-5; maybe TRBD2 (5 bases). In DNA form, the CDR3 reads TGTGCCAGCAGCTTGGGAGGGTACCAAGAGACCCAGTACTTC. It translates to CASSLGGYQETQYF.